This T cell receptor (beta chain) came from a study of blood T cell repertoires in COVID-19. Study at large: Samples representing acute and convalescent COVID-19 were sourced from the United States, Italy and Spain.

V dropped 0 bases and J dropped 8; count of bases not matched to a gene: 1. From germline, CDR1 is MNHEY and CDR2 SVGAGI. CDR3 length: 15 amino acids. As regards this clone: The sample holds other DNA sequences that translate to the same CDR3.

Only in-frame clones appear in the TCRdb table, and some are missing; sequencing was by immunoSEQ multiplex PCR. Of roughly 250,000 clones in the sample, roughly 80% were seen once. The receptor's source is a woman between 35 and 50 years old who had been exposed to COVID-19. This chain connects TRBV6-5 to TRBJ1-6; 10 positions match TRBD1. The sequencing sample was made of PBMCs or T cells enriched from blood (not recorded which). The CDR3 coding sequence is TGTGCCAGCAGTTACTCAGGGACAGGGGATTCACCCCTCCACTTT. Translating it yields CASSYSGTGDSPLHF.